Sequencing of this TCR beta chain was carried out in a study of OX40 agonist ivuxolimab in advanced cancers. Germline CDR1 SNHLY, CDR2 FYNNEI. CDR3 length equals 17 residues. The trim removed 9 bases at V and 5 bases at J, leaving 20 bases unmatched. Libraries were prepared by immunoSEQ multiplex PCR; TCRdb keeps only in-frame clonotypes and omits some of them. The table shows about 54,000 clones, with more than 85% occurring only once. The TCR sequence derives from an adult with an advanced solid tumor such as melanoma, head and neck, liver or kidney cancer. Material: CD4+ or CD8+ T cells sorted from blood, obtained in a trial of the OX40 agonist ivuxolimab. This chain links TRBV2 with TRBJ2-5; 8 bases agree with TRBD2. CDR3 nucleotides: TGTGCCAGTGTTAAAGGTCGGGGGGGGCCCACTCTCGAGACCCAGTACTTC. It encodes CASVKGRGGPTLETQYF. Full variable domain (remainder filled in from reference TRBV2 and TRBJ2-5): EPEVTQTPSHQVTQMGQEVILRCVPISNHLYFYWYRQILGQKVEFLVSFYNNEISEKSEIFDDQFSVERPDGSNFTLKIRSTKLEDSAMYFCASVKGRGGPTLETQYFGPGTRLLVL.